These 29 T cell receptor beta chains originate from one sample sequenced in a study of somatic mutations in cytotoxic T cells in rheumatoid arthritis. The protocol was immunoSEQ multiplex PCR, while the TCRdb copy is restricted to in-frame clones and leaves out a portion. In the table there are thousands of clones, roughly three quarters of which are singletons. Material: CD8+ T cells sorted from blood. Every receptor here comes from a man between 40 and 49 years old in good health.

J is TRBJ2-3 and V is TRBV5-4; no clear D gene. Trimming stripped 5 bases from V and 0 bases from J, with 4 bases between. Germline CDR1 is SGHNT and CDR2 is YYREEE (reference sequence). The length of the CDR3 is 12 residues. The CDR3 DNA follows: TGTGCCAGCAGTACTAGCACAGATACGCAGTATTTT. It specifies CASSTSTDTQYF.

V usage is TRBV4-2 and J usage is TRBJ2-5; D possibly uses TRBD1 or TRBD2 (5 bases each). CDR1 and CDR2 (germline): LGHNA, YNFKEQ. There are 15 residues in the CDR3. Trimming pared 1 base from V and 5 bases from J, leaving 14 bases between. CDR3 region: CASSQATGTLETQYF. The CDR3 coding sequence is TGTGCCAGCAGCCAAGCAACCGGGACCCTGGAGACCCAGTACTTC.

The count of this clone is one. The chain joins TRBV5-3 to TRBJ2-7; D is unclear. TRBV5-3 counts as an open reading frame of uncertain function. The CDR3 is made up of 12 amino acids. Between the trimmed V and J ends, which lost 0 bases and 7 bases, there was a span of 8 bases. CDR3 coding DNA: TGTGCCAGAAGCTTGGGGGGTAGTGAGCAGTACGTC. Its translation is CARSLGGSEQYV.

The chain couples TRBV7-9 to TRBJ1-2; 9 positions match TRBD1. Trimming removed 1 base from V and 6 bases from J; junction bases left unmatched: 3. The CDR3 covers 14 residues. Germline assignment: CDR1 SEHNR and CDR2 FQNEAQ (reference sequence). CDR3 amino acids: CASSLGTGVDGYTF. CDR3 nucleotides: TGTGCCAGCAGCTTAGGGACAGGGGTTGATGGCTACACCTTC.

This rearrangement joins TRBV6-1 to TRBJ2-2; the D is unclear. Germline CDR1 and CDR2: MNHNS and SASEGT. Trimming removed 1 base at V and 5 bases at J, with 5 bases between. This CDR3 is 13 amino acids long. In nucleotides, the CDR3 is TGTGCCAGCAGTGAAGAAGCAACCGGGGAGCTGTTTTTT. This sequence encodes CASSEEATGELFF.

The CDR3 sequence: CASRSHFRDTHLGSYNSPLHF. The CDR3 DNA reads as TGTGCCAGCCGCTCTCACTTCCGGGACACACACTTAGGGAGCTATAATTCACCCCTCCACTTT. This chain links TRBV2 with TRBJ1-6; D perhaps matches TRBD1 (6 bases). Germline CDR1 reads SNHLY; CDR2 reads FYNNEI. Trimming pared 8 bases from V and 3 bases from J, leaving 32 bases between. The CDR3 contains 21 residues.

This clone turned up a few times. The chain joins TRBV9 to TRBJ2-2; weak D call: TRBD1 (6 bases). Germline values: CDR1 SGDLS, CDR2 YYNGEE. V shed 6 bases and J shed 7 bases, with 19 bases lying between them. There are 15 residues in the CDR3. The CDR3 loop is CASNLGQGPGGELFF. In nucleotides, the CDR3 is TGTGCCAGCAACCTGGGGCAGGGGCCAGGCGGGGAGCTGTTTTTT.

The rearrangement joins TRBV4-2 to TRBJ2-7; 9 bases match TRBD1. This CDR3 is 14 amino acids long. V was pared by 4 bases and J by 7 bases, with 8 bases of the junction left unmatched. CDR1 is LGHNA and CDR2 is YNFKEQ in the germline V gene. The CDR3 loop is CASSLLGTGREQYF. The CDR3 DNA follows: TGTGCCAGCAGCCTTCTCGGGACAGGGCGAGAGCAGTACTTC.

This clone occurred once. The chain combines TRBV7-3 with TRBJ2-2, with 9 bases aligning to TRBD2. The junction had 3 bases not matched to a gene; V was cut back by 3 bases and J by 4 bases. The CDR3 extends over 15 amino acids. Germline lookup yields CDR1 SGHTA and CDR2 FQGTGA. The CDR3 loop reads CASSFSGGGTGELFF. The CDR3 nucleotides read TGTGCCAGCAGCTTTAGCGGGGGTGGCACCGGGGAGCTGTTTTTT.

CDR3 amino acids: CASAGTGSSYEQYF. CDR3 nucleotide sequence: TGTGCCAGCGCCGGAACAGGGTCTTCTTACGAGCAGTACTTC. The chain carries TRBV9 and TRBJ2-7; maybe TRBD1 (6 bases). CDR1 and CDR2 (germline): SGDLS, YYNGEE. The length of the CDR3 is 14 residues. Trimming left V 7 bases short and J 4 bases short, with 18 bases between.

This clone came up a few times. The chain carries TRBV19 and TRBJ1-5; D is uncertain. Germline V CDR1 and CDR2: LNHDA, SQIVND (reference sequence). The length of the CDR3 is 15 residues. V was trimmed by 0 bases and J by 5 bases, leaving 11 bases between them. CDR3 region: CASSIEARLYQPQHF. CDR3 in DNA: TGTGCCAGTAGTATAGAGGCTCGGTTGTATCAGCCCCAGCATTTT.

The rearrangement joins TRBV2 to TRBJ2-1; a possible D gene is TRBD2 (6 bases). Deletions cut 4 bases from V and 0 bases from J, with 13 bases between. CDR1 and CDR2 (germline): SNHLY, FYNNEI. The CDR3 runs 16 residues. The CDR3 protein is CASSVGDGSSYNEQFF. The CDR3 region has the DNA TGTGCCAGCAGTGTAGGCGACGGGAGCTCCTACAATGAGCAGTTCTTC.

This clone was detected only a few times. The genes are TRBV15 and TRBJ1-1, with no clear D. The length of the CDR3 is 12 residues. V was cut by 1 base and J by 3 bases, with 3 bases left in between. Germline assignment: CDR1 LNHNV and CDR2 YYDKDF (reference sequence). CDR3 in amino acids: CATSRVDTEAFF. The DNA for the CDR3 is TGTGCCACCAGCAGAGTGGACACTGAAGCTTTCTTT.

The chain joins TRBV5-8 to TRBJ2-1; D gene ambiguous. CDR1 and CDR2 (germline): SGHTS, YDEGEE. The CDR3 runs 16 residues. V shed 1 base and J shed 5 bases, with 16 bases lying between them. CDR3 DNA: TGTGCCAGCAGCTTGTCTCGGCCTACCCTCCACAATGAGCAGTTCTTC. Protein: CASSLSRPTLHNEQFF.

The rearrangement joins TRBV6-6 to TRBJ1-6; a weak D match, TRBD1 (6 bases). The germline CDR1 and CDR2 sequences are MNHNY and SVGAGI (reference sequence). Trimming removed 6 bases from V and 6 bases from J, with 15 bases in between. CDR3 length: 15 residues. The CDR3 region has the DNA TGTGCCAGCAGGCCTAGGGGGGCGGGTAATTCACCCCTCCACTTT. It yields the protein CASRPRGAGNSPLHF.

CDR3 DNA sequence: TGTGCCAGCAGCAACCGGGACAGGGGTATCTTGACCGGGGAGCTGTTTTTT. This gives the protein CASSNRDRGILTGELFF. The V call is TRBV5-6, the J call TRBJ2-2, with TRBD1 identical over 10 bases. The CDR3 runs 17 residues. V trimming: 4 bases; J trimming: 5 bases; junction bases outside the gene matches: 11. Per germline, CDR1 SGHDT and CDR2 YYEEEE.

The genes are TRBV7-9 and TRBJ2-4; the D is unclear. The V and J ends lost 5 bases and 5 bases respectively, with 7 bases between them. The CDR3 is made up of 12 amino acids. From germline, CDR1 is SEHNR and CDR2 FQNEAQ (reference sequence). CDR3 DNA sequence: TGTGCCAGCAGCCTGTCCCAAAACATTCAGTACTTC. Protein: CASSLSQNIQYF.

In DNA, the CDR3 is TGTGCCAGCAGTTATGGGTTGGGCAATCAGCCCCAGCATTTT. Protein: CASSYGLGNQPQHF. J is TRBJ1-5 and V is TRBV27; D unresolved. Per germline, CDR1 MNHEY and CDR2 SMNVEV (reference sequence). The CDR3 loop spans 14 amino acids. V was pared by 4 bases and J by 2 bases, with 9 bases between.

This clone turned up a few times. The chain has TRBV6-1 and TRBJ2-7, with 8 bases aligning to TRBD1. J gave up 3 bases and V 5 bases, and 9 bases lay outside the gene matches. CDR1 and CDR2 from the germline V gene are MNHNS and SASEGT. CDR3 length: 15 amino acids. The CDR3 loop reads CASSPQGAVGYEQYF. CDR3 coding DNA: TGTGCCAGCAGTCCCCAGGGGGCTGTGGGCTACGAGCAGTACTTC.

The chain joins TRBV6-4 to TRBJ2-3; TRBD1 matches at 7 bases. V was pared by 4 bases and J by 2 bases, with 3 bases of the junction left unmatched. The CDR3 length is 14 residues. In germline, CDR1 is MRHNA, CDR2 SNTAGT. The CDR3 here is CASSADRDTDTQYF. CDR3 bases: TGTGCCAGCAGTGCCGACAGGGACACAGATACGCAGTATTTT.

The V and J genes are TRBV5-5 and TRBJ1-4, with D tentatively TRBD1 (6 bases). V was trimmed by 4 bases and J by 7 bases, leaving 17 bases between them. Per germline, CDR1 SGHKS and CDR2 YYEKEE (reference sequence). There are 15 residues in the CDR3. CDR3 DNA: TGTGCCAGCAGCACTTCAGGGGATTACGGTGAAAAACTGTTTTTT. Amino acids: CASSTSGDYGEKLFF.

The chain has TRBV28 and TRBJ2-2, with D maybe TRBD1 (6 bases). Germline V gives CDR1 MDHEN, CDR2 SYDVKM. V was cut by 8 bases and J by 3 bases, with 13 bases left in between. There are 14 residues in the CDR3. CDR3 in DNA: TGTGCCAGCGTCTTTTCAGGGGACACCGGGGAGCTGTTTTTT. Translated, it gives CASVFSGDTGELFF.

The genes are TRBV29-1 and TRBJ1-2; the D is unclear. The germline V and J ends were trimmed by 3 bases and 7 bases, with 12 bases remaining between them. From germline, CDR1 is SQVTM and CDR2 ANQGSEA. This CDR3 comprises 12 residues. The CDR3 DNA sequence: TGCAGCGTTGATGAGGGTCCAGTTGGCTACACCTTC. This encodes CSVDEGPVGYTF.

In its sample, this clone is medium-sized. This CDR3 reads CASSKLDWGQGYGYTF. CDR3 DNA sequence: TGTGCCAGCAGCAAGCTCGACTGGGGACAGGGGTATGGCTACACCTTC. The chain is built from TRBV9 and TRBJ1-2; 10 bases align to TRBD1. The CDR3 contains 16 residues. Per germline, CDR1 SGDLS and CDR2 YYNGEE. With V trimmed by 4 bases and J by 5 bases, 11 bases remained unmatched. The complete variable domain, with remaining parts taken from reference TRBV9 and TRBJ1-2, reads DSGVTQTPKHLITATGQRVTLRCSPRSGDLSVYWYQQSLDQGLQFLIQYYNGEERAKGNILERFSAQQFPDLHSELNLSSLELGDSALYFCASSKLDWGQGYGYTFGSGTRLTVV.

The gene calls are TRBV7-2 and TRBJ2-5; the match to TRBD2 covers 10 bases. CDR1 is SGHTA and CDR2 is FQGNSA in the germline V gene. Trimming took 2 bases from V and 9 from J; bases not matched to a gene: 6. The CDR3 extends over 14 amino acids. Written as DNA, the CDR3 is TGTGCCAGCAGCTTATCGGGGAGCGGGAGGGCCCAGTACTTC. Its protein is CASSLSGSGRAQYF.

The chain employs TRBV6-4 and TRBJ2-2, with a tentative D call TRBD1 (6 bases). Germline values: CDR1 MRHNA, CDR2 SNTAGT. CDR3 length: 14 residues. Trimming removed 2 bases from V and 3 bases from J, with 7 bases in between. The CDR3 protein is CASSDDRHTGELFF. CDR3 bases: TGTGCCAGCAGTGACGACAGGCACACCGGGGAGCTGTTTTTT.

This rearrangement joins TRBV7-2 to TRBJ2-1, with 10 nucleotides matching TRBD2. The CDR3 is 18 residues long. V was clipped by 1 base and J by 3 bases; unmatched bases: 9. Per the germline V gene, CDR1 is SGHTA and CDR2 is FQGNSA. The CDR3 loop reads CASSLVLSSGGLYNEQFF. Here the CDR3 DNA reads TGTGCCAGCAGCTTAGTGTTGTCTAGCGGGGGCCTCTACAATGAGCAGTTCTTC.

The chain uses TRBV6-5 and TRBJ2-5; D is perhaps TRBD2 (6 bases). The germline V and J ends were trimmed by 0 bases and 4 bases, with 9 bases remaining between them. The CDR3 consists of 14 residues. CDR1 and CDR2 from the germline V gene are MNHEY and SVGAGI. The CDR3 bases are TGTGCCAGCAGTTACTCGAACGGGGGAGAGACCCAGTACTTC. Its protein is CASSYSNGGETQYF.

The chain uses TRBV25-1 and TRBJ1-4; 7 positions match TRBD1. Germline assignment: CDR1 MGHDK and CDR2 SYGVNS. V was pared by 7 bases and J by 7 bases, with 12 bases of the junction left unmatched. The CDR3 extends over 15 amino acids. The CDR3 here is CASTGDRDGSEKLFF. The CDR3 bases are TGTGCCAGCACCGGCGACAGGGATGGAAGTGAAAAACTGTTTTTT.